The clone carrying this TCR beta chain was picked up a small number of times. What it binds is unknown. This sample was taken from a study of human T cells and chemical hapten exposure. CDR3 length equals 14 residues. In germline, CDR1 is SGHTA, CDR2 FQGNSA. Trimming shortened V by 3 bases and J by 8 bases, and 14 bases separated the two germline ends. Study outcomes and limitations: The number of TCRs over 1 in 1000 frequency stayed unchanged after DPC.

Unique molecular identifiers were linked by the library to individual cDNA molecules. In the original analysis: There were a median of around 97,000 TCRs per sample, with a range from roughly 20,000 to 750,000. TCRdb reprocessed the RACE reads with MiXCR, giving one entry per CDR3 protein. The V and J calls come from TCRdb's annotation, not from the publication. The sample records some 77,000 distinct CDR3 sequences, around 9.4% being singletons. Time point noted: healthy volunteer bleed at 6 weeks. The template was total RNA from unfractionated whole blood. This TCR derives from a female donor in good health. Some clones in this sample may be carry-over from other donors' samples. Sequencing was performed on whole blood. The rearrangement links TRBV7-2 to TRBJ2-4; possibly TRBD2 for D (6 bases). As DNA, the CDR3 is TGTGCCAGCAGCTTGACCTCTTGGGGGGACATTCAGTACTTC. Protein sequence: CASSLTSWGDIQYF.